This T cell receptor (beta chain) was profiled in a study of blood T cell repertoires in COVID-19. For the study at large: COVID-19 samples, acute and convalescent, were from the United States, Italy and Spain.

Germline V CDR1 and CDR2: SNHLY, FYNNEI. Losses at the gene ends were 5 bases for V and 6 bases for J; bases not matched to a gene: 12. The CDR3 sequence is 16 residues long. This clone was found once. Sequenced by immunoSEQ multiplex PCR; TCRdb stores in-frame clones only, minus some. The sample has roughly 27,000 clones; approximately 77% are singletons. The V and J genes are TRBV2 and TRBJ2-3; 9 nucleotides align to TRBD2. Source material: peripheral blood. The source of this sequence is a man aged 80 or over with active or convalescent COVID-19. The CDR3 DNA is TGTGCCAGCAGTCCACCCGAGCGGGGGGCCAGGGATACGCAGTATTTT. Translating gives CASSPPERGARDTQYF.